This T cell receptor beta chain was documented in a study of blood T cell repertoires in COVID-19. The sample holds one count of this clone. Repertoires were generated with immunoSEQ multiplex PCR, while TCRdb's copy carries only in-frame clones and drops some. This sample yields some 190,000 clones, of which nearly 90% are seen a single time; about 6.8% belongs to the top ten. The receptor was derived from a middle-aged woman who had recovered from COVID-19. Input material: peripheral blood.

CDR3 sequence reads: CASRLDRANTEAFF. The CDR3 coding sequence is TGTGCCAGCAGGTTGGACAGGGCGAACACTGAAGCTTTCTTT. The chain carries TRBV7-9 and TRBJ1-1, with 8 bases lining up with TRBD1. Germline values: CDR1 SEHNR, CDR2 FQNEAQ (reference sequence). The CDR3 has 14 amino acids. With 6 bases clipped from V and 1 base from J, the junction kept 4 bases outside the gene matches.